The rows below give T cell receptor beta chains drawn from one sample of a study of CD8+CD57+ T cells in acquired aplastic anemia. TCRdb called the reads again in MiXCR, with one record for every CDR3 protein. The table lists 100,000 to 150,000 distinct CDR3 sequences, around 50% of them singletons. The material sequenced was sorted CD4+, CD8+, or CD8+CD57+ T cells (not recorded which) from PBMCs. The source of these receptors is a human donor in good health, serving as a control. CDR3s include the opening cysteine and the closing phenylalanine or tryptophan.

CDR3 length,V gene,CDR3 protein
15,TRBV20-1,CSAISSGLNTGELFF
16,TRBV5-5,CASSLATLMGNTEAFF
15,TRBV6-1,CASTLMGGDSYEQYF
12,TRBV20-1,CSANHGLTEAFF
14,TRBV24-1,CATSEGQGKTEAFF
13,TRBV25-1,CASSEFVTDEQYF
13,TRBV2,CARQGRSNEKLFF
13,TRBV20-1,CSAREGGANVLTF
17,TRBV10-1,CASNLRLAGGPTGELFF
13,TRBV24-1,CATSLGLNTEAFF
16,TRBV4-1,CASSQPLAGGSYEQYF
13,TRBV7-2,CASRYSTGYEQYF
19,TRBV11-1,CASSFGLAGGLSSTDTQYF
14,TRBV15,CATSRGQGNSPLHF
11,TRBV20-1,CSSRTLEAQYF
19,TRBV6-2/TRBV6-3,CASSYSGLGDKDRGEKLFF
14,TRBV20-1,CSASLQGAGNTIYF
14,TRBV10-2,CASSEAVRREPLHF
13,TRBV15,CATSRDTLATQYF
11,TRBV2,CASIKEETQYF
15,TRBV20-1,CSAQPPRDRANGYTF
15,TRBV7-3,CASSAGTSGGNEQFF
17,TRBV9,CASSSRGGGAGTGELFF
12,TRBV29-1,CSVEGRDYGYTF
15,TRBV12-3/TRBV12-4,CASRPPGTANTEAFF